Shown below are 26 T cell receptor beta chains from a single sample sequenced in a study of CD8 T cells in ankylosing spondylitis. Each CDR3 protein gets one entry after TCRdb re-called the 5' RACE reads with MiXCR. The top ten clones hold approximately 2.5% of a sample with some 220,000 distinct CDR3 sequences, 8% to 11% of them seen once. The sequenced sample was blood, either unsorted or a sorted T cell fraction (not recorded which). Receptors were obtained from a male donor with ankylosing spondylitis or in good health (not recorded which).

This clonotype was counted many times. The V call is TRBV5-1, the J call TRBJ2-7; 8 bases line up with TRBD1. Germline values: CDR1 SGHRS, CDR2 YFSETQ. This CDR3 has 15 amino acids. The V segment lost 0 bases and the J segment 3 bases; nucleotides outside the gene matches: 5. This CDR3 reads CASSLATGVGYEQYF. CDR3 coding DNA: TGCGCCAGCAGCTTGGCGACAGGGGTGGGCTACGAGCAGTACTTC.

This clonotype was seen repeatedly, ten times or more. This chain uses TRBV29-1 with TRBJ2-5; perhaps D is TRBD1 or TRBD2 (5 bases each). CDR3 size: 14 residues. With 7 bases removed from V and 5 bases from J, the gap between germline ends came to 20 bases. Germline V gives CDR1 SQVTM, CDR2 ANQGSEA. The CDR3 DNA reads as TGCAGCGCTAAGACCCGGGACCCGGGGGAGACCCAGTACTTC. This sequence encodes CSAKTRDPGETQYF.

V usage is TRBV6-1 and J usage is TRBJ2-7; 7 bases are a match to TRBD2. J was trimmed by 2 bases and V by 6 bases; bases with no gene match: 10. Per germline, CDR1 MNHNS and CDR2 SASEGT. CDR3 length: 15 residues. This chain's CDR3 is CASRSTSTHPYEQYF. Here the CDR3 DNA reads TGTGCCAGCAGGTCGACTAGCACGCATCCCTACGAGCAGTACTTC.

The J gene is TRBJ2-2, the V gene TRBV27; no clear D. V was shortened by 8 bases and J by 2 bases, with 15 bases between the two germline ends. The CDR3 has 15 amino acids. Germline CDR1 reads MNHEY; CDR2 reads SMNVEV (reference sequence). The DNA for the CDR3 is TGTGCCAGCTCCCGTGTACAGCGAAACACCGGGGAGCTGTTTTTT. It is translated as CASSRVQRNTGELFF.

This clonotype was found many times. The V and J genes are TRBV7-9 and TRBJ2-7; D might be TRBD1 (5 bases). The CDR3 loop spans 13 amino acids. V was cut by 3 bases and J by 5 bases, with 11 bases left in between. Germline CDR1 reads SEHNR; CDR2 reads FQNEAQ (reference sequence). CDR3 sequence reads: CASSFQGRDEQYF. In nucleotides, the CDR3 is TGTGCCAGCAGCTTTCAGGGAAGGGACGAGCAGTACTTC. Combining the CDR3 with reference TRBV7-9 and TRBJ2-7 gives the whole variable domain DTGVSQNPRHKITKRGQNVTFRCDPISEHNRLYWYRQTLGQGPEFLTYFQNEAQLEKSRLLSDRFSAERPKGSFSTLEIQRTEQGDSAMYLCASSFQGRDEQYFGPGTRLTVT.

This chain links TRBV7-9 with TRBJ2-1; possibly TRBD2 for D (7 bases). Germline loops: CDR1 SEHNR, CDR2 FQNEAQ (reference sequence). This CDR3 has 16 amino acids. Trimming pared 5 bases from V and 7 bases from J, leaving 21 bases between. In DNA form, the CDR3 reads TGTGCCAGCAGCCGCCGGGGGGCAGGGGTTAGTAATGAGCAGTTCTTC. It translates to CASSRRGAGVSNEQFF.

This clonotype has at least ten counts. CDR3 sequence (DNA): TGCGCCAGCAGCTTAGGACAGTCCTACAATGAGCAGTTCTTC. Protein: CASSLGQSYNEQFF. This sequence joins TRBV5-1 and TRBJ2-1; maybe TRBD1 (6 bases). The CDR3 length is 14 residues. The germline gives CDR1 SGHRS, CDR2 YFSETQ. V was clipped by 2 bases and J by 1 base, with 7 bases between them.

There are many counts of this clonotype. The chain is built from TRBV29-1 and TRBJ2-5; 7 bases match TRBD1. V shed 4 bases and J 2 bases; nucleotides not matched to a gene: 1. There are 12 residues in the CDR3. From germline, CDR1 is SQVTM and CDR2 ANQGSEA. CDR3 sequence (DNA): TGCAGCGTTGGGGGACAGCAAGAGACCCAGTACTTC. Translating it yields CSVGGQQETQYF.

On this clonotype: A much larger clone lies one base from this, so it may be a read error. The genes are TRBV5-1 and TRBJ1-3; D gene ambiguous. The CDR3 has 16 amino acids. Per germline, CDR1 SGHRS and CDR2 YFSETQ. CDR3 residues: CASRDEPFPSGNIIYF. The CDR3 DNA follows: TGCGCCAGCAGGGACGAGCCATTTCCCTCTGGAAACATCATATATTTT. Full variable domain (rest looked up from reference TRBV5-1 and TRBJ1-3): KAGVTQTPRYLIKTRGQQVTLSCSPISGHRSVSWYQQTPGQGLQFLFEYFSETQRNKGNFPGRFSGRQFSNSRSEMNVSTLELGDSALYLCASRDEPFPSGNIIYFGEGSWLTVV.

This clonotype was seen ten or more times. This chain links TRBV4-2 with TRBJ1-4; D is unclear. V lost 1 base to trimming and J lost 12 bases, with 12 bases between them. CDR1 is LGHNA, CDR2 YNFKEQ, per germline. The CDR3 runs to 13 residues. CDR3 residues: CASSQAPAGELFF. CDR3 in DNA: TGTGCCAGCAGCCAAGCCCCAGCCGGGGAACTGTTTTTT.

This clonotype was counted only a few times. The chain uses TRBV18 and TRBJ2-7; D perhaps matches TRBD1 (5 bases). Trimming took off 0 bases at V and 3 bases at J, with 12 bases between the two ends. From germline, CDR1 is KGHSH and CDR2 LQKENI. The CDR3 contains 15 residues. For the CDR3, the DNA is TGTGCCAGCTCACCACCGCGTTCAGGGAACTACGAGCAGTACTTC. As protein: CASSPPRSGNYEQYF.

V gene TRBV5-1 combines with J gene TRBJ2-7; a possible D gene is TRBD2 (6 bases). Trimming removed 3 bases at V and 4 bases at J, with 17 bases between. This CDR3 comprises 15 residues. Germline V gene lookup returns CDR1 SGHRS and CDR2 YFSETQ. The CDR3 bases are TGCGCCAGCAGCTCACTGTCGGGAGCCTCATACGAGCAGTACTTC. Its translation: CASSSLSGASYEQYF.

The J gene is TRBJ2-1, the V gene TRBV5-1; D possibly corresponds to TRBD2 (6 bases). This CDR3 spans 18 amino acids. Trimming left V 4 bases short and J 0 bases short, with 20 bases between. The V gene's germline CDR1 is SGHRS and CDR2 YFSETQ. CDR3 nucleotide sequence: TGCGCCAGCAGCCCCTCGCCTAGCGACCGAAGCTCCTACAATGAGCAGTTCTTC. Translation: CASSPSPSDRSSYNEQFF. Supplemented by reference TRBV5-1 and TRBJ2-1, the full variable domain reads KAGVTQTPRYLIKTRGQQVTLSCSPISGHRSVSWYQQTPGQGLQFLFEYFSETQRNKGNFPGRFSGRQFSNSRSEMNVSTLELGDSALYLCASSPSPSDRSSYNEQFFGPGTRLTVL.

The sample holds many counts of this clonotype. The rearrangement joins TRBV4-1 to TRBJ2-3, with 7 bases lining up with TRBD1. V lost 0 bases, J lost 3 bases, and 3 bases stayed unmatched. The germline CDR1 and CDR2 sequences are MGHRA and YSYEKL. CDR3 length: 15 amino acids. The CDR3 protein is CASSQDGGQTDTQYF. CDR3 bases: TGCGCCAGCAGCCAAGATGGGGGACAGACAGATACGCAGTATTTT.

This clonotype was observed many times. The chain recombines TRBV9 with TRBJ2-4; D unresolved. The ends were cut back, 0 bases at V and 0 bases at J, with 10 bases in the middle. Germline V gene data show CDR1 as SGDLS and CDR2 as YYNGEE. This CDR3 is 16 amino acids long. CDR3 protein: CASSVAPTVAKNIQYF. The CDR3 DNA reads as TGTGCCAGCAGCGTAGCCCCGACTGTAGCCAAAAACATTCAGTACTTC.

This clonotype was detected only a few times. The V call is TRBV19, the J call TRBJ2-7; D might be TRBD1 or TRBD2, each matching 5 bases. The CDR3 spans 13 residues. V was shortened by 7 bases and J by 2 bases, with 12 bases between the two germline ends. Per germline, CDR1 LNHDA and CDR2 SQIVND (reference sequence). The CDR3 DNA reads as TGTGCCAGTACCAACGGGGCCGCCTACGAGCAGTACTTC. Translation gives CASTNGAAYEQYF.

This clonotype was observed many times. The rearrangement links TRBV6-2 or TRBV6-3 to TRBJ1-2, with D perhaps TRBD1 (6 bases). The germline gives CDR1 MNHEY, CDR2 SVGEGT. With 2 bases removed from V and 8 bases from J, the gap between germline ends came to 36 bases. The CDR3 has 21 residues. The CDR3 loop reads CASSYLFSRGAAFSPYRGYTF. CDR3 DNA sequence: TGTGCCAGCAGTTACCTGTTTTCCAGGGGTGCCGCCTTTTCCCCTTATCGGGGCTACACCTTC.

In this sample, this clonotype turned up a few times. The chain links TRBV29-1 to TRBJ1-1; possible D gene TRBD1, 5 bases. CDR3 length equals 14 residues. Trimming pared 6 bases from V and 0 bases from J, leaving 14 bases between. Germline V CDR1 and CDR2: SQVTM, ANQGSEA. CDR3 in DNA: TGCAGCGTCACAGGTGGAGGGATGAACACTGAAGCTTTCTTT. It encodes CSVTGGGMNTEAFF.

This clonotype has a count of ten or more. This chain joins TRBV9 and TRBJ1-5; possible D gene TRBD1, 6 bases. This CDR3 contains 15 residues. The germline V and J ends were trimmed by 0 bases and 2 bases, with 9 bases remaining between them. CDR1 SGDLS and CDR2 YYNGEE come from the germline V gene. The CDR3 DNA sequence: TGTGCCAGCAGCGTAGGAGGGGGTGGCAATCAGCCCCAGCATTTT. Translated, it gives CASSVGGGGNQPQHF.

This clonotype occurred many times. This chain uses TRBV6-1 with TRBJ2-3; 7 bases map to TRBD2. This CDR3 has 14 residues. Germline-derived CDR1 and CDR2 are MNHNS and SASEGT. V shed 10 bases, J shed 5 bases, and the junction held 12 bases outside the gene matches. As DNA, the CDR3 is TGTGCCACCGGACGGGGCGGGAGCGGAGATACGCAGTATTTT. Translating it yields CATGRGGSGDTQYF.

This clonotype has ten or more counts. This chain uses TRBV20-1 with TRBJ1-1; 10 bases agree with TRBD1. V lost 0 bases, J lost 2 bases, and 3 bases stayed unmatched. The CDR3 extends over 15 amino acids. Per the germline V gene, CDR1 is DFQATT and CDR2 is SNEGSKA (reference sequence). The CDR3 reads CSARERTGGNTEAFF. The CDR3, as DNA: TGCAGTGCTAGAGAGAGGACAGGGGGTAACACTGAAGCTTTCTTT.

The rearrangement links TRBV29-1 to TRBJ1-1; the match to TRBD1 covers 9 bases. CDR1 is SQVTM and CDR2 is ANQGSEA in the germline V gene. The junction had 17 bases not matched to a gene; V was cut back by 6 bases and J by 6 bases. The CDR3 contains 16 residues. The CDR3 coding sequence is TGCAGCGTCCGCCGGGGGGGGACAGGGACCTCCTCTGAAGCTTTCTTT. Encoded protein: CSVRRGGTGTSSEAFF.

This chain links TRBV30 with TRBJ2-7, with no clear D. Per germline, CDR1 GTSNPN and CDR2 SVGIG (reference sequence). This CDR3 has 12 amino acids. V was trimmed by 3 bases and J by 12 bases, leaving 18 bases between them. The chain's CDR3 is CAWSVGSSGRYF. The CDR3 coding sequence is TGTGCCTGGAGCGTGGGTTCCAGTGGTCGGTACTTC.

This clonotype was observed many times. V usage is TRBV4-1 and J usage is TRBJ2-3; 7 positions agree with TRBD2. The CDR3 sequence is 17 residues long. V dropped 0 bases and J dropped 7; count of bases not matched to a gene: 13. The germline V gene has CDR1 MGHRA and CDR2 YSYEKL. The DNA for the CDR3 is TGCGCCAGCAGCCAAGATGTTTCCAGCGGGATGGGGAATACGCAGTATTTT. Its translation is CASSQDVSSGMGNTQYF.

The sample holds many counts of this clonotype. DNA of the CDR3: TGTGCCAGCAGTTTAGGTGGTGAAGCTTTCTTT. It encodes CASSLGGEAFF. The chain combines TRBV12-3 or TRBV12-4 with TRBJ1-1; D gene ambiguous. V gave up 1 base and J gave up 7 bases, with 4 bases separating them. The CDR3 is made up of 11 amino acids.

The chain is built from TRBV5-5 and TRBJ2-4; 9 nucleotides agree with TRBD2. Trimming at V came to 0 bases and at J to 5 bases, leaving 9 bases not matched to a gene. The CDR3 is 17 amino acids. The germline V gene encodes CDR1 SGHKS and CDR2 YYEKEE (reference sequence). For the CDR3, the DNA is TGTGCCAGCAGCTTGGGATCGGGTGCTAGCGGGGAAAACATTCAGTACTTC. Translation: CASSLGSGASGENIQYF.